This T cell receptor beta chain was sequenced for a study of cytomegalovirus exposure and HLA in healthy donors. Whole-study context: Approximately 180 million T cells yielded 110 million or so unique TCR beta sequences in earlier analysis. Study observations and caveats: A later analysis linked a missense variant in DCLRE1C to the trimming of TCR beta V and J genes.

Between the trimmed V and J ends, which lost 6 bases and 0 bases, there was a span of 13 bases. The CDR3 totals 16 residues. CDR1 is SGHRS and CDR2 is YFSETQ in the germline V gene. PCR involved 60 Vbeta and 13 Jbeta primers. Libraries were prepared by immunoSEQ multiplex PCR; TCRdb keeps only in-frame clonotypes and omits some of them. The table has more than 100,000 clones, around four fifths seen once. Worth noting for this clone: Its antigen remains unknown.

The TCR was taken from a man aged 35 to 55 in good health and CMV-seronegative. Sequencing was performed on PBMCs. The chain employs TRBV5-1 and TRBJ2-6, with D possibly matching TRBD1 (6 bases). The CDR3 region is CASTGQGNSGANVLTF. CDR3 bases: TGCGCCAGCACAGGGCAGGGGAACTCTGGGGCCAACGTCCTGACTTTC.